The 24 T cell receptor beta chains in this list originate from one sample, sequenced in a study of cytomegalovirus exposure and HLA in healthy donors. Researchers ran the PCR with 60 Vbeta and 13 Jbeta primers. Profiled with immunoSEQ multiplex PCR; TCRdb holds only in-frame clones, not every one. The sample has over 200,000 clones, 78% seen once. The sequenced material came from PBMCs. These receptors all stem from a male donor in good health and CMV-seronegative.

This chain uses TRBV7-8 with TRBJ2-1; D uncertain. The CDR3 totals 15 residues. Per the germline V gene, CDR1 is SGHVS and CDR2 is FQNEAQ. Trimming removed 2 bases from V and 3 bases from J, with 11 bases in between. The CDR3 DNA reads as TGTGCCAGCAGCTTAAACGGGTACCGCTACAATGAGCAGTTCTTC. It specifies CASSLNGYRYNEQFF.

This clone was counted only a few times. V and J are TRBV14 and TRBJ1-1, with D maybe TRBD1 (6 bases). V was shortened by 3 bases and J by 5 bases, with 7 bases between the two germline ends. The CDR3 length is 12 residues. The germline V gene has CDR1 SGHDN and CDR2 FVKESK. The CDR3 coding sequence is TGTGCCAGCAGCCACAGGGGTACTGAAGCTTTCTTT. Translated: CASSHRGTEAFF.

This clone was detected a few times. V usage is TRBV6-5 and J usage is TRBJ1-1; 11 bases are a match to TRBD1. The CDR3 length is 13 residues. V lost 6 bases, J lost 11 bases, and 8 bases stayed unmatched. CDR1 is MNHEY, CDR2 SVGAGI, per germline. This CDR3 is CASRNPGQGGAFF. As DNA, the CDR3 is TGTGCCAGCAGAAATCCGGGACAGGGGGGTGCTTTCTTT.

CDR3 amino acids: CASSGGRTDTQYF. DNA for the CDR3: TGTGCCAGCAGCGGTGGGCGCACAGATACGCAGTATTTT. V is TRBV9 and J is TRBJ2-3; the D is unclear. V was pared by 3 bases and J by 1 base, with 6 bases between. Germline V gene data show CDR1 as SGDLS and CDR2 as YYNGEE. The length of the CDR3 is 13 residues. Variable domain in full (rest from reference TRBV9 and TRBJ2-3): DSGVTQTPKHLITATGQRVTLRCSPRSGDLSVYWYQQSLDQGLQFLIQYYNGEERAKGNILERFSAQQFPDLHSELNLSSLELGDSALYFCASSGGRTDTQYFGPGTRLTVL.

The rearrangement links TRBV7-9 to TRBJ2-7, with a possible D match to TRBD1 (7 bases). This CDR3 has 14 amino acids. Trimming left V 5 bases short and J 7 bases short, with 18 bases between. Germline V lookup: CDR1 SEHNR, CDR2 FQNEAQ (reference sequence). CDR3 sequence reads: CASSHARSGGEQYF. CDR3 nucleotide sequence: TGTGCCAGCAGCCATGCCCGGTCAGGGGGGGAGCAGTACTTC.

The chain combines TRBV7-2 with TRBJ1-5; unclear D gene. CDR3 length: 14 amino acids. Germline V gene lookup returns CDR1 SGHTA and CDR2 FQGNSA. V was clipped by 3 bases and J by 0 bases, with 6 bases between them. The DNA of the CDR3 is TGTGCCAGCAGCTTCCATTCTAGCAATCAGCCCCAGCATTTT. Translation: CASSFHSSNQPQHF.

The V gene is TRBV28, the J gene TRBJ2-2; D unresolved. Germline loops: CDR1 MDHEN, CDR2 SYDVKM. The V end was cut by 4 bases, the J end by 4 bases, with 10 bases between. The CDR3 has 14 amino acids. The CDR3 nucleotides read TGTGCCAGCAGTTCTCCCCCCCGCACCGGGGAGCTGTTTTTT. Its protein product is CASSSPPRTGELFF.

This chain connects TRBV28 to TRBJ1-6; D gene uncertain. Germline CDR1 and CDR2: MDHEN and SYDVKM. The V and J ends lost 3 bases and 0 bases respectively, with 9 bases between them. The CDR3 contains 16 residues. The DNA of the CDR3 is TGTGCCAGCAGTTTTAGATCACTCTCCTATAATTCACCCCTCCACTTT. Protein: CASSFRSLSYNSPLHF.

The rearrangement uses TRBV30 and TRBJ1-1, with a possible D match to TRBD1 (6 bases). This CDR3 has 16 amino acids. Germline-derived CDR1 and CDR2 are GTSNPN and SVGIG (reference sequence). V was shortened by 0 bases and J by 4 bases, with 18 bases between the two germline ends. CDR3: CAWSVFAGAGGTEAFF. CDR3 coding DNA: TGTGCCTGGAGTGTTTTTGCAGGGGCAGGAGGCACTGAAGCTTTCTTT.

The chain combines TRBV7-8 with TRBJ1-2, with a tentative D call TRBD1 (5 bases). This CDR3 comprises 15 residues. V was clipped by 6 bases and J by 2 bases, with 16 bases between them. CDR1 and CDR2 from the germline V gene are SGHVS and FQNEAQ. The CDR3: CASRPTDQGNYGYTF. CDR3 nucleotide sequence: TGTGCCAGCAGACCAACAGATCAGGGAAACTATGGCTACACCTTC. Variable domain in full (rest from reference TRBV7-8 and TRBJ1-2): GAGVSQSPRYKVAKRGQDVALRCDPISGHVSLFWYQQALGQGPEFLTYFQNEAQLDKSGLPSDRFFAERPEGSVSTLKIQRTQQEDSAVYLCASRPTDQGNYGYTFGSGTRLTVV.

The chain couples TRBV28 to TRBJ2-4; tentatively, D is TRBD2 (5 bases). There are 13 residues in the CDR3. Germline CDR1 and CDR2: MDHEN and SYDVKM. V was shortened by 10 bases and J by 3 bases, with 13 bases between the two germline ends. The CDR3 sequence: CATVDSSKNIQYF. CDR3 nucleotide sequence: TGTGCCACCGTGGACTCTAGCAAAAACATTCAGTACTTC.

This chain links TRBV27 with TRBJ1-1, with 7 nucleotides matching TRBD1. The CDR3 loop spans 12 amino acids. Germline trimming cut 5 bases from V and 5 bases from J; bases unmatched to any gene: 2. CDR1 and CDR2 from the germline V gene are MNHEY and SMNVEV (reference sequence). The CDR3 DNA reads TGTGCCAGCAGTCAGGGGGATACTGAAGCTTTCTTT. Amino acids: CASSQGDTEAFF.

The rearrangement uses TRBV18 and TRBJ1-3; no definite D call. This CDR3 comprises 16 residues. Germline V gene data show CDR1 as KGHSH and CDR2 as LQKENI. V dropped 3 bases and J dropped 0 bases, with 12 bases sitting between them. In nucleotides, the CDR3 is TGTGCCAGCTCACCCGAGGCAGTCTACTCTGGAAACACCATATATTTT. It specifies CASSPEAVYSGNTIYF. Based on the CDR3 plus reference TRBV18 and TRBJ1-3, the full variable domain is NAGVMQNPRHLVRRRGQEARLRCSPMKGHSHVYWYRQLPEEGLKFMVYLQKENIIDESGMPKERFSAEFPKEGPSILRIQQVVRGDSAAYFCASSPEAVYSGNTIYFGEGSWLTVV.

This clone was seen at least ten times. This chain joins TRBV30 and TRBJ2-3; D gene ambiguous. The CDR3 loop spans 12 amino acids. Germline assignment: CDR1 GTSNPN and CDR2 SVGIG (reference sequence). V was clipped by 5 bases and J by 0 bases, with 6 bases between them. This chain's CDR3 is CAWSTSTDTQYF. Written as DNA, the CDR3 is TGTGCCTGGTCCACTAGCACAGATACGCAGTATTTT.

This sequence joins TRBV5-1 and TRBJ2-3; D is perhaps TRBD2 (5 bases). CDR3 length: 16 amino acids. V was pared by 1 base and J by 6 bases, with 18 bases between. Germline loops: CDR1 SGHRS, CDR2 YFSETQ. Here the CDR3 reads CASSLTFGRVGDTQYF. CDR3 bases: TGCGCCAGCAGCTTGACGTTCGGGCGGGTGGGGGATACGCAGTATTTT.

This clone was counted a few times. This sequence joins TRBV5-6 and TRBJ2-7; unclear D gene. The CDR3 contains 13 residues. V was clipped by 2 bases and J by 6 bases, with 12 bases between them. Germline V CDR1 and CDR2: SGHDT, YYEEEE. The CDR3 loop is CASSFLDLGEQYF. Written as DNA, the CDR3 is TGTGCCAGCAGCTTTCTAGACTTGGGCGAGCAGTACTTC.

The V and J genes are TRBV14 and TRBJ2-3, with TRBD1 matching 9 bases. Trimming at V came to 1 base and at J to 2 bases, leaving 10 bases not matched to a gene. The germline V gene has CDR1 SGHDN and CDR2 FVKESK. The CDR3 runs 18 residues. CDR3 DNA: TGTGCCAGCAGCCAAGTCATGGGGACAGGGAGATTCACAGATACGCAGTATTTT. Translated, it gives CASSQVMGTGRFTDTQYF.

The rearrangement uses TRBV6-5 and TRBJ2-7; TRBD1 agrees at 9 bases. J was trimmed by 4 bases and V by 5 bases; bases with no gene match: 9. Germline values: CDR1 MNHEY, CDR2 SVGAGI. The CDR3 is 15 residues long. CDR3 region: CASSPTQGARYEQYF. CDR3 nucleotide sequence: TGTGCCAGCAGTCCCACACAGGGGGCGAGGTACGAGCAGTACTTC.

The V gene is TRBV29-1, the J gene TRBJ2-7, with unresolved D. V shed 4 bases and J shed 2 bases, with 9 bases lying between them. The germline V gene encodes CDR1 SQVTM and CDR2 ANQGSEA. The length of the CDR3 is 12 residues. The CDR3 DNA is TGCAGCGTTGGGCACCTAGCCTACGAGCAGTACTTC. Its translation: CSVGHLAYEQYF.

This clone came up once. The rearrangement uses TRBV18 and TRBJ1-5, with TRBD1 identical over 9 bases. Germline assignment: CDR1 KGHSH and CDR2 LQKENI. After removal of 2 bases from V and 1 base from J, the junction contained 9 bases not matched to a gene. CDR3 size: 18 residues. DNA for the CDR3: TGTGCCAGCTCACCAAACAGGGGGCGCGGTATGAGCAATCAGCCCCAGCATTTT. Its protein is CASSPNRGRGMSNQPQHF.

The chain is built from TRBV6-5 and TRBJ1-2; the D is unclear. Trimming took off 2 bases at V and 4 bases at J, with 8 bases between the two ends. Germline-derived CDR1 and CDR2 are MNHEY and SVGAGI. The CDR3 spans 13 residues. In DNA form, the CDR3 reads TGTGCCAGCAGTTACGTACGGGTCTATGGCTACACCTTC. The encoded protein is CASSYVRVYGYTF.

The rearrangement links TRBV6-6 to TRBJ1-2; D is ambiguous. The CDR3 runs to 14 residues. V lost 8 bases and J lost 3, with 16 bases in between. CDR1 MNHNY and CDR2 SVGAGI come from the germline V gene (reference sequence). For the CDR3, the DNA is TGTGCCAGCTCGCCGGGATTTAGGGACTATGGCTACACCTTC. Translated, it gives CASSPGFRDYGYTF.

CDR3 in amino acids: CARGQGGRETQYF. The CDR3 nucleotides are TGTGCCAGGGGACAGGGGGGGAGGGAGACCCAGTACTTC. V usage is TRBV6-1 and J usage is TRBJ2-5; TRBD1 aligns across 11 bases. With 9 bases clipped from V and 5 bases from J, the junction kept 5 bases outside the gene matches. The length of the CDR3 is 13 residues. Germline lookup yields CDR1 MNHNS and CDR2 SASEGT.

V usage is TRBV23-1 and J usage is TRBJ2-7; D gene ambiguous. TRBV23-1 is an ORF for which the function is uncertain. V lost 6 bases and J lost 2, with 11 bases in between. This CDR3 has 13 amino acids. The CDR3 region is CASSKKQPYEQYF. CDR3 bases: TGCGCCAGCAGCAAGAAACAGCCCTACGAGCAGTACTTC.